The present entry profiles one T cell receptor (beta chain) with its context. Patients with stable or active relapsing-remitting disease, all of them treatment-naive, made up the multiple sclerosis controls. Negative isolation was used for CD8+ and CD4+ T cells and FACS enrichment for TEMRA cells. Random hexamers were used to reverse transcribe 0.5 to 1 ug of RNA. By means of immunoSEQ multiplex PCR, TCR beta CDR3 spanning 54 Vbeta and 13 Jbeta underwent amplification. One entry per CDR3 protein results from TCRdb running MiXCR on the immunoSEQ multiplex PCR reads. The data show 300,000 to 350,000 distinct CDR3 sequences, with just over 90% seen just once and roughly 0.07% held by the top ten. The source of the sample is a study of CD8 T cells in Susac syndrome. The CDR3 has 18 residues. CDR1 and CDR2 (germline): SGDLS, YYNGEE. Unmatched junction bases numbered 11, after V lost 0 bases and J lost 2 bases.

The specimen was CD4+ T cells from PBMCs. The chain carries TRBV9 and TRBJ2-3, with 8 positions matching TRBD2. The sequence was collected from a human donor with multiple sclerosis. CDR3 in DNA: TGTGCCAGCAGCGTAGGAGTTAAACCGGGGGGGGACACAGATACGCAGTATTTT. This codes for CASSVGVKPGGDTDTQYF.